Described below is a single TCR beta chain sequence and its context. Germline V gives CDR1 SGHAT, CDR2 FQNNGV. V was trimmed by 7 bases and J by 5 bases, leaving 15 bases between them. CDR3 length: 14 residues. The table came from immunoSEQ multiplex PCR; TCRdb's copy has only in-frame clones and leaves some out. The sample contains 55,000 to 70,000 clones, about nine tenths of which appear only once. The record originates from a study of cytomegalovirus exposure and HLA in healthy donors. Sequenced material: PBMCs. The V gene is TRBV11-2, the J gene TRBJ2-1, with D possibly matching TRBD2 (5 bases). The source is a man aged 18 to 35 in good health and CMV-seronegative. The DNA for the CDR3 is TGTGCCAGCAACCCGCCGGGGTTGGACAATGAGCAGTTCTTC. Translation: CASNPPGLDNEQFF.